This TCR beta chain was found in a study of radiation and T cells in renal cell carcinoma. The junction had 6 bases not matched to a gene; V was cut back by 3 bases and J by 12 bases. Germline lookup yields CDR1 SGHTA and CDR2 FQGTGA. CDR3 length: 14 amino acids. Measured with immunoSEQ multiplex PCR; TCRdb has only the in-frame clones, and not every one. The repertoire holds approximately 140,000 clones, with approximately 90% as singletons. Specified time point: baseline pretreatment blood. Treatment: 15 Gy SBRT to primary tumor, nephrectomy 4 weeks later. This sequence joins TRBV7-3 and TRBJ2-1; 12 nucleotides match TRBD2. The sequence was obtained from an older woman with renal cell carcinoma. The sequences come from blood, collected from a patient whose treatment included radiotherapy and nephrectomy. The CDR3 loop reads CASSLLTSGGRQFF. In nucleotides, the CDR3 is TGTGCCAGCAGCTTGTTGACTAGCGGGGGTAGGCAGTTCTTC.